The following is a TCR beta chain sequence with its context. The antigen remains unidentified. Documented treatment: around 19 received Ad26.COV2.S at low or high dose, single or two shots; 5 received placebo; per-sample allocation not given. Day 63 following the first vaccine or placebo injection was when the samples were taken. CDR1 and CDR2 (germline): WNHNN, SYGVQD (reference sequence). This CDR3 has 17 amino acids. V was shortened by 0 bases and J by 3 bases, with 15 bases between the two germline ends. The data originate from a study of Ad26.COV2.S vaccination and SARS-CoV-2 variants. Study at large: A COV1001 Ad26.COV2.S trial-arm participant provided the sample.

The method was immunoSEQ multiplex PCR; TCRdb's version includes in-frame clones alone and lacks a portion of them. The sample consists of roughly 450,000 clones, 90% of them appearing once. General observations from the study: Responses of T cells in total may have been underestimated by the TCR breadth and depth analyses. After vaccination, substantial breadth of spike-specific CD8+ and CD4+ responses was reported. Breadth measured for non-spike TCRs was similar across vaccine and placebo recipients.

Sequencing used peripheral blood, obtained in a trial of Ad26.COV2.S vaccine versus placebo. This TCR was sampled from a person between 18 and 65 years old who received the Ad26.COV2.S COVID-19 vaccine or a placebo. The rearrangement uses TRBV10-1 and TRBJ2-1; D might be TRBD2 (6 bases). CDR3 in amino acids: CASSESTERVGYNEQFF. CDR3 in DNA: TGCGCCAGCAGTGAGTCGACGGAGCGGGTCGGCTACAATGAGCAGTTCTTC.